Listed below are T cell receptor beta chains from one sample, sequenced in a study of cytomegalovirus exposure and HLA in healthy donors. Sequencing was performed with immunoSEQ multiplex PCR; in TCRdb, only in-frame clones are kept and a portion is missing. The data hold around 120,000 clones, with about 75% observed a single time. Sequenced: PBMCs. The origin of the receptors is a man aged 55-75 years in good health and CMV-seropositive. Both conserved end residues are trimmed from each CDR3. A D gene is named only where the DNA matches it firmly. The size of a clone is reported for some rows only, either as once, few or many, or as a class for expanded clones.

CDR3 length: 12
J gene: TRBJ1-1
V gene: TRBV6-5
D gene: TRBD1
clone size: NA
CDR3 protein: ASSYVRGSPEAF

CDR3 length: 11
J gene: TRBJ1-4
V gene: TRBV30
D gene: NA
clone size: NA
CDR3 protein: AWSGGRGEKLF

CDR3 length: 13
J gene: TRBJ1-3
V gene: TRBV9
D gene: NA
clone size: NA
CDR3 protein: ASSPGRSSGNTIY

CDR3 length: 13
J gene: TRBJ2-5
V gene: TRBV7-3
D gene: TRBD2
clone size: NA
CDR3 protein: ASSLASGGQETQY

CDR3 length: 14
J gene: TRBJ1-5
V gene: TRBV2
D gene: TRBD1
clone size: NA
CDR3 protein: ASSEPGQAYNQPQH

CDR3 length: 10
J gene: TRBJ2-7
V gene: TRBV2
D gene: NA
clone size: NA
CDR3 protein: ASSGSDYEQY

CDR3 length: 16
J gene: TRBJ2-6
V gene: TRBV4-2
D gene: NA
clone size: NA
CDR3 protein: ASSQDPRLSTGANVLT

CDR3 length: 11
J gene: TRBJ1-2
V gene: TRBV5-1
D gene: TRBD1
clone size: NA
CDR3 protein: ASRMGQNYGYT

CDR3 length: 14
J gene: TRBJ1-2
V gene: TRBV5-4
D gene: NA
clone size: NA
CDR3 protein: ASSLAPSPDSYGYT

CDR3 length: 12
J gene: TRBJ1-2
V gene: TRBV5-1
D gene: NA
clone size: NA
CDR3 protein: ASSLAGGDYGYT

CDR3 length: 14
J gene: TRBJ1-2
V gene: TRBV15
D gene: NA
clone size: NA
CDR3 protein: ATSRDRREWGDGYT

CDR3 length: 13
J gene: TRBJ1-2
V gene: TRBV7-8
D gene: NA
clone size: NA
CDR3 protein: ASSLSGAGVYGYT

CDR3 length: 15
J gene: TRBJ1-6
V gene: TRBV27
D gene: NA
clone size: NA
CDR3 protein: ASSLSRRDSYNSPLH

CDR3 length: 13
J gene: TRBJ2-2
V gene: TRBV18
D gene: TRBD1
clone size: NA
CDR3 protein: ASLGQGRNTGELF

CDR3 length: 17
J gene: TRBJ2-3
V gene: TRBV2
D gene: TRBD2
clone size: few
CDR3 protein: ASRAGTSGRARYTDTQY

CDR3 length: 12
J gene: NA
V gene: TRBV11-3
D gene: TRBD2
clone size: NA
CDR3 protein: ASSLGGTNYEQY

CDR3 length: 13
J gene: TRBJ2-2
V gene: TRBV7-3
D gene: TRBD2
clone size: NA
CDR3 protein: ASRLSGGDTGELF

CDR3 length: 13
J gene: TRBJ2-5
V gene: TRBV18
D gene: NA
clone size: NA
CDR3 protein: ASSPKAGLQETQY

CDR3 length: 14
J gene: TRBJ1-6
V gene: TRBV28
D gene: NA
clone size: NA
CDR3 protein: ASRPGEGDYNSPLH

CDR3 length: 16
J gene: TRBJ1-1
V gene: TRBV28
D gene: TRBD1
clone size: NA
CDR3 protein: ASSSNPGTGGFGTEAF

CDR3 length: 13
J gene: TRBJ2-6
V gene: TRBV28
D gene: TRBD1
clone size: NA
CDR3 protein: ASSSTGDGANVLT

CDR3 length: 13
J gene: TRBJ2-1
V gene: TRBV7-9
D gene: TRBD1
clone size: NA
CDR3 protein: SSTLTGKGTNEQF

CDR3 length: 17
J gene: TRBJ2-7
V gene: TRBV11-2
D gene: TRBD2
clone size: NA
CDR3 protein: ASSLQTSAEPESSYEQY

CDR3 length: 12
J gene: TRBJ2-7
V gene: TRBV6-5
D gene: NA
clone size: few
CDR3 protein: ASSEMEASYEQY

CDR3 length: 13
J gene: TRBJ2-5
V gene: TRBV5-1
D gene: TRBD2
clone size: NA
CDR3 protein: ASSSLSGGGETQY

CDR3 length: 15
J gene: TRBJ1-4
V gene: TRBV7-9
D gene: TRBD1
clone size: NA
CDR3 protein: ASSLVYRGRTNEKLF